This T cell receptor (beta chain) was recovered during a study of OX40 agonist ivuxolimab in advanced cancers. The V end lost 6 bases, the J end lost 5 bases, and 22 bases lay between the germline ends. Germline lookup yields CDR1 SQVTM and CDR2 ANQGSEA. The CDR3 spans 15 residues. This table comes from immunoSEQ multiplex PCR, and its TCRdb copy is limited to in-frame clones, with some not included. The sample has about 48,000 clones, roughly 81% seen once. The specimen comprised CD4+ or CD8+ T cells sorted from blood, sampled in a trial of the OX40 agonist ivuxolimab. The origin of this receptor is an adult with an advanced solid tumor such as melanoma, head and neck, liver or kidney cancer. The chain recombines TRBV29-1 with TRBJ1-2, with D maybe TRBD1 (6 bases). The CDR3 sequence: CSVSGASGFGYGYTF. The CDR3 DNA sequence: TGCAGCGTCTCGGGGGCCAGTGGGTTCGGGTATGGCTACACCTTC.